These 26 T cell receptor beta chains came from one sample sequenced in a study of CD8 T cells in ankylosing spondylitis. General study points: Among TCR beta sequences, a motif of under ten highly homologous variants appeared characteristic of ankylosing spondylitis blood.

TCRdb ran MiXCR on the 5' RACE reads and lists one entry per CDR3 protein. The data contain roughly 670,000 distinct CDR3 sequences, around 20% of them singletons. Their target antigens are unknown. Sequenced: blood, either unsorted or a sorted T cell fraction (not recorded which). The receptor source for this set is a male donor with ankylosing spondylitis.

The gene calls are TRBV12-3 or TRBV12-4 and TRBJ1-1; D perhaps matches TRBD1 (5 bases). V lost 8 bases, J lost 3 bases, and 16 bases lay in between. This CDR3 is built from 14 residues. The CDR3 is CASSNWGGDTEAFF. CDR3 bases: TGTGCCAGCTCGAACTGGGGAGGGGACACTGAAGCTTTCTTT.

This clonotype was found once. The chain couples TRBV2 to TRBJ2-7; D gene unclear. The CDR3 runs to 11 residues. CDR1 and CDR2 (germline): SNHLY, FYNNEI. The ends were cut back, 8 bases at V and 2 bases at J, with 7 bases in the middle. CDR3 protein: CASGDTYEQYF. In nucleotides, the CDR3 is TGTGCCAGCGGCGACACCTACGAGCAGTACTTC.

At least ten counts were recorded for this clonotype. An end of the junction differs from the germline gene, which may be a read error. V gene TRBV5-1 combines with J gene TRBJ2-1; D not resolved. The CDR3 has 13 amino acids. Germline CDR1 is SGHRS and CDR2 is YFSETQ. The CDR3 protein is CASSLVPYNEQFF. In nucleotides, the CDR3 is TGTGCCAGCAGCTTAGTTCCCTACAATGAGCAGTTCTTC.

There are many counts of this clonotype. The chain uses TRBV12-3 or TRBV12-4 and TRBJ2-3; no clear D. This CDR3 spans 16 amino acids. Trimming cost V 7 bases and J 2 bases, with 19 bases left between them. CDR3 region: CASNPPKKKITDTQYF. For the CDR3, the DNA is TGTGCCAGCAACCCACCAAAAAAGAAGATCACAGATACGCAGTATTTT.

This clonotype was found a few times. The rearrangement links TRBV3-1 to TRBJ2-3, with D tentatively TRBD2 (5 bases). The CDR3 spans 15 residues. Germline V gives CDR1 LGHDT, CDR2 YNNKEL (reference sequence). V was clipped by 4 bases and J by 3 bases, with 14 bases between them. This chain's CDR3 is CASSPLRGKTDTQYF. The CDR3 coding sequence is TGTGCCAGCAGCCCTCTCCGGGGTAAAACAGATACGCAGTATTTT.

This clonotype was observed a handful of times. The chain links TRBV12-3 or TRBV12-4 to TRBJ2-7, with TRBD1 as a possible D gene (6 bases). V lost 6 bases and J lost 3, with 15 bases in between. The CDR3 is made up of 14 amino acids. The CDR3 nucleotides are TGTGCCAGCAGCACCGGGACAAACTTCTACGAGCAGTACTTC. Its protein product is CASSTGTNFYEQYF.

This chain connects TRBV9 to TRBJ1-1; D uncertain. Per germline, CDR1 SGDLS and CDR2 YYNGEE. Trimming cost V 0 bases and J 0 bases, with 9 bases left between them. The CDR3 contains 15 residues. The CDR3 DNA reads TGTGCCAGCAGCGTAGCAGGCAGCTTGAACACTGAAGCTTTCTTT. Its protein is CASSVAGSLNTEAFF.

This clonotype was picked up many times. The chain couples TRBV12-3 or TRBV12-4 to TRBJ1-1, with TRBD1 matching 9 bases. V was clipped by 8 bases and J by 5 bases; unmatched bases: 9. The CDR3 is made up of 14 amino acids. The CDR3 DNA reads as TGTGCCAGCGCTTTCAGGGACAGGGCTACTGAAGCTTTCTTT. Residues: CASAFRDRATEAFF.

This clonotype was seen repeatedly, ten times or more. The rearrangement joins TRBV5-1 to TRBJ2-1, with a possible D match to TRBD1 (6 bases). V was shortened by 4 bases and J by 0 bases, with 11 bases between the two germline ends. This CDR3 spans 15 amino acids. Looked up from germline, CDR1 is SGHRS and CDR2 is YFSETQ. CDR3 nucleotide sequence: TGCGCCAGCAGCCTGGACAGCAGCTCCTACAATGAGCAGTTCTTC. Amino acids: CASSLDSSSYNEQFF.

The table lists this clonotype with a few counts. The chain joins TRBV7-6 to TRBJ2-3, with 8 bases identical to TRBD2. CDR3 length equals 15 residues. From germline, CDR1 is SGHVS and CDR2 FNYEAQ. Trimming cost V 5 bases and J 6 bases; bases outside gene matches: 10. CDR3 nucleotides: TGTGCCAGCAGCCCGGGACTAGTGCGAAGTGATACGCAGTATTTT. Amino acid sequence: CASSPGLVRSDTQYF.

This sequence joins TRBV12-3 or TRBV12-4 and TRBJ2-3, with D perhaps TRBD2 (6 bases). The CDR3 runs to 16 residues. Trimming took 7 bases from V and 11 from J, leaving 28 bases between them. The CDR3 loop reads CASTPLVSREDMWQYF. The DNA of the CDR3 is TGTGCCAGCACGCCCCTAGTCTCGCGGGAAGACATGTGGCAGTATTTT.

The V call is TRBV20-1, the J call TRBJ1-5, with D possibly matching TRBD1 (5 bases). The CDR3 is 14 amino acids. Germline CDR1 reads DFQATT; CDR2 reads SNEGSKA (reference sequence). V lost 0 bases, J lost 8 bases, and 14 bases lay in between. The CDR3 sequence is CSARDRRGGKPQHF. The CDR3 coding sequence is TGCAGTGCTAGAGATCGTAGGGGAGGGAAGCCCCAGCATTTT.

This clonotype appeared a few times. J is TRBJ1-5 and V is TRBV6-1, with D possibly matching TRBD1 (6 bases). Between the trimmed V and J ends, which lost 1 base and 2 bases, there was a span of 15 bases. Germline CDR1 and CDR2: MNHNS and SASEGT. CDR3 length: 17 residues. The CDR3, as DNA: TGTGCCAGCAGTGAAGAGAGAGGGGGGGCCGGCAATCAGCCCCAGCATTTT. Its translation: CASSEERGGAGNQPQHF.

The chain couples TRBV6-4 to TRBJ2-5; tentative D call: TRBD1 (5 bases). This CDR3 region has 15 residues. The V end was cut by 6 bases, the J end by 0 bases, with 14 bases between. From germline, CDR1 is MRHNA and CDR2 SNTAGT. CDR3 DNA: TGTGCCAGCAGGGACAACCGGGCGTACCAAGAGACCCAGTACTTC. This translates into CASRDNRAYQETQYF.

This clonotype appeared many times. V and J are TRBV25-1 and TRBJ2-3, with D possibly being TRBD1 or TRBD2 (5 bases each). The V end lost 1 base, the J end lost 9 bases, and 20 bases lay between the germline ends. The CDR3 is made up of 16 amino acids. Germline V CDR1 and CDR2: MGHDK, SYGVNS. CDR3 in amino acids: CASSELTTGTLGTQYF. Here the CDR3 DNA reads TGTGCCAGCAGTGAATTGACGACGGGGACCCTAGGGACGCAGTATTTT.

The chain has TRBV12-3 or TRBV12-4 and TRBJ2-2; D is unclear. Trimming shortened V by 6 bases and J by 9 bases, and 11 bases separated the two germline ends. CDR3 size: 12 residues. The CDR3 here is CASRAALRELFF. As DNA, the CDR3 is TGTGCCAGCAGGGCAGCCCTACGGGAGCTGTTTTTT.

This clonotype was recorded a few times. The rearrangement links TRBV5-1 to TRBJ2-1, with 9 bases lining up with TRBD2. CDR3 length: 19 amino acids. Germline V CDR1 and CDR2: SGHRS, YFSETQ. Trimming removed 0 bases from V and 0 bases from J; junction bases left unmatched: 10. The CDR3 here is CASSLGLSGRSHSYNEQFF. CDR3 bases: TGCGCCAGCAGCTTGGGGTTAAGCGGGAGGTCCCACTCCTACAATGAGCAGTTCTTC.

The V call is TRBV20-1, the J call TRBJ1-5; the match to TRBD1 covers 9 bases. This CDR3 region has 14 residues. V lost 1 base, J lost 5 bases, and 3 bases stayed unmatched. Germline V gives CDR1 DFQATT, CDR2 SNEGSKA (reference sequence). CDR3 protein: CSARGDRVDQPQHF. CDR3 bases: TGCAGTGCTAGAGGGGACAGGGTTGATCAGCCCCAGCATTTT.

This clonotype has only a few counts. This chain connects TRBV9 to TRBJ2-2; TRBD2 agrees at 11 bases. Germline-derived CDR1 and CDR2 are SGDLS and YYNGEE. The CDR3 contains 15 residues. V shed 2 bases, J shed 6 bases, and the junction held 3 bases outside the gene matches. CDR3 loop: CASSVDSGRAGELFF. The CDR3 region has the DNA TGTGCCAGCAGCGTGGATAGCGGGAGGGCCGGGGAGCTGTTTTTT.

The rearrangement joins TRBV5-1 to TRBJ2-3; no clear D. This CDR3 is 13 amino acids long. V lost 0 bases, J lost 8 bases, and 10 bases lay in between. Looked up from germline, CDR1 is SGHRS and CDR2 is YFSETQ. CDR3 DNA sequence: TGCGCCAGCAGCTTGGAGGCACCCGGTACGCAGTATTTT. It translates to CASSLEAPGTQYF. Full variable domain (missing parts from reference TRBV5-1 and TRBJ2-3): KAGVTQTPRYLIKTRGQQVTLSCSPISGHRSVSWYQQTPGQGLQFLFEYFSETQRNKGNFPGRFSGRQFSNSRSEMNVSTLELGDSALYLCASSLEAPGTQYFGPGTRLTVL.

This sequence joins TRBV20-1 and TRBJ2-5; D possibly matches TRBD1 or TRBD2 (6 bases each). Germline CDR1 reads DFQATT; CDR2 reads SNEGSKA (reference sequence). The CDR3 sequence is 15 residues long. Trimming left V 4 bases short and J 5 bases short, with 20 bases between. This CDR3 is CSATTGGGPGETQYF. In nucleotides, the CDR3 is TGCAGTGCTACCACTGGAGGGGGGCCGGGGGAGACCCAGTACTTC.

CDR3 residues: CSVEYHGGPTEAFF. For the CDR3, the DNA is TGCAGCGTTGAATATCATGGGGGGCCCACTGAAGCTTTCTTT. The rearrangement uses TRBV29-1 and TRBJ1-1; a weak D match, TRBD1 (6 bases). Deletions cut 2 bases from V and 4 bases from J, with 14 bases between. In germline, CDR1 is SQVTM, CDR2 ANQGSEA. The CDR3 is 14 residues long.

This clonotype was counted a few times. The chain combines TRBV12-3 or TRBV12-4 with TRBJ2-2; TRBD1 might be the D (6 bases). V was clipped by 3 bases and J by 2 bases, with 10 bases between them. The CDR3 has 15 amino acids. Written as DNA, the CDR3 is TGTGCCAGCAGTTTTCCGGACAGAAACACCGGGGAGCTGTTTTTT. Its translation: CASSFPDRNTGELFF.

Written as DNA, the CDR3 is TGTGCCAGCAGTTACTCGGGCAGGGGGCAGTCACCCCTCCACTTT. The encoded protein is CASSYSGRGQSPLHF. The rearrangement uses TRBV27 and TRBJ1-6; TRBD1 matches 8 bases. V was pared by 4 bases and J by 10 bases, with 9 bases of the junction left unmatched. The CDR3 length is 15 residues. CDR1 MNHEY and CDR2 SMNVEV come from the germline V gene (reference sequence).

The V gene is TRBV15, the J gene TRBJ2-5; TRBD2 aligns across 13 bases. The V and J ends lost 1 base and 9 bases, in that order; junction bases with no gene match: 5. The CDR3 spans 15 residues. Germline V CDR1 and CDR2: LNHNV, YYDKDF (reference sequence). Here the CDR3 DNA reads TGTGCCACCAGCAGAGCTGGGACTAGCGGGATAGCCCAGTACTTC. It yields the protein CATSRAGTSGIAQYF.

In this sample, this clonotype turned up a few times. The chain is built from TRBV10-3 and TRBJ2-7; the match to TRBD2 covers 11 bases. Germline-derived CDR1 and CDR2 are ENHRY and SYGVKD. J gave up 0 bases and V 6 bases, and 4 bases lay outside the gene matches. This CDR3 has 15 amino acids. The CDR3 protein is CAISRTSGSSYEQYF. DNA for the CDR3: TGTGCCATCAGCCGGACTAGCGGGTCCTCCTACGAGCAGTACTTC.